One sample yielded the 8 T cell receptor beta chains listed below, sequenced in a study of blood T cell repertoires in COVID-19. The data were produced by immunoSEQ multiplex PCR, yet TCRdb's version contains in-frame clones alone and is incomplete. The sample has about 370,000 clones; 80% to 95% are singletons. The sample was PBMCs or T cells enriched from blood (not recorded which). The source is a middle-aged woman who had been exposed to COVID-19.

The chain joins TRBV10-1 to TRBJ2-3; D might be TRBD2 (6 bases). This CDR3 is 18 amino acids long. With 0 bases removed from V and 2 bases from J, the gap between germline ends came to 18 bases. Germline CDR1 WNHNN, CDR2 SYGVQD (reference sequence). CDR3: CASSESRETGGNTDTQYF. Here the CDR3 DNA reads TGCGCCAGCAGTGAGTCGAGGGAAACCGGAGGGAACACAGATACGCAGTATTTT.

The chain recombines TRBV4-1 with TRBJ2-5; D is perhaps TRBD2 (6 bases). The CDR3 contains 14 residues. V dropped 4 bases and J dropped 2 bases, with 11 bases sitting between them. Germline assignment: CDR1 MGHRA and CDR2 YSYEKL. The CDR3 loop is CASSPRDLQETQYF. CDR3 DNA sequence: TGCGCCAGCAGCCCCCGGGACTTGCAAGAGACCCAGTACTTC.

The chain has TRBV14 and TRBJ1-4, with 7 bases that match TRBD1. J lost 3 bases, V lost 2 bases, and 3 bases had no gene match. The CDR3 length is 15 residues. The germline V gene has CDR1 SGHDN and CDR2 FVKESK. CDR3 protein: CASSQRQGSNEKLFF. Written as DNA, the CDR3 is TGTGCCAGCAGCCAAAGACAGGGTTCTAATGAAAAACTGTTTTTT. Full variable domain (missing parts from reference TRBV14 and TRBJ1-4): EAGVTQFPSHSVIEKGQTVTLRCDPISGHDNLYWYRRVMGKEIKFLLHFVKESKQDESGMPNNRFLAERTGGTYSTLKVQPAELEDSGVYFCASSQRQGSNEKLFFGSGTQLSVL.

The chain couples TRBV6-2 or TRBV6-3 to TRBJ2-7; 7 bases fit TRBD1. CDR3 length: 15 residues. Germline V lookup: CDR1 MNHEY, CDR2 SVGEGT. Trimming took 5 bases from V and 0 from J; bases not matched to a gene: 7. The CDR3 here is CASSTYRGYSYEQYF. In DNA form, the CDR3 reads TGTGCCAGCAGTACTTACAGGGGATACTCCTACGAGCAGTACTTC.

This CDR3 is CASSLRQGEFNYGYTF. The DNA of the CDR3 is TGTGCCAGCAGCCTCCGACAGGGAGAGTTTAACTATGGCTACACCTTC. The rearrangement links TRBV3-1 (or the pseudogene TRBV3-2) to TRBJ1-2; TRBD1 matches at 7 bases. J was trimmed by 1 base and V by 4 bases; bases with no gene match: 9. The length of the CDR3 is 16 residues. CDR1 is LGHDT, CDR2 YNNKEL, per germline (reference sequence).

The chain has TRBV5-6 and TRBJ1-6, with TRBD1 identical over 9 bases. The CDR3 extends over 15 amino acids. CDR1 and CDR2 from the germline V gene are SGHDT and YYEEEE. With V trimmed by 4 bases and J by 3 bases, 2 bases remained unmatched. The CDR3 spells CASSVGQGYNSPLHF. Here the CDR3 DNA reads TGTGCCAGCAGCGTGGGACAGGGCTATAATTCACCCCTCCACTTT.

CDR3 residues: CASSLDSGADTEAFF. The CDR3 DNA is TGCGCCAGCAGCTTGGACTCTGGGGCGGACACTGAAGCTTTCTTT. The rearrangement links TRBV5-1 to TRBJ1-1; D is perhaps TRBD1 (5 bases). This CDR3 is built from 15 residues. Germline V CDR1 and CDR2: SGHRS, YFSETQ. Trimming pared 0 bases from V and 3 bases from J, leaving 12 bases between.

V is TRBV18 and J is TRBJ2-7, with a tentative D call TRBD1 (6 bases). Germline loops: CDR1 KGHSH, CDR2 LQKENI. The CDR3 covers 13 residues. Trimming removed 5 bases from V and 3 bases from J, with 11 bases in between. In DNA form, the CDR3 reads TGTGCCAGCTCAGACAACAGGGACTACGAGCAGTACTTC. It codes for CASSDNRDYEQYF.